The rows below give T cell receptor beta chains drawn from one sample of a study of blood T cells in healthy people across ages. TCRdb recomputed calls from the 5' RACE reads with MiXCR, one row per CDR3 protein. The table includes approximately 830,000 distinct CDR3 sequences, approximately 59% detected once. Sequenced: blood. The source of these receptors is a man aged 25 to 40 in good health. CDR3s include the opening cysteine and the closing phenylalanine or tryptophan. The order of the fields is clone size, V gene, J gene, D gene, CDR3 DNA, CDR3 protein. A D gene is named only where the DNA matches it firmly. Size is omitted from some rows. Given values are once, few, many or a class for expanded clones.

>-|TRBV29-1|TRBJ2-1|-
TGCAGCGTTGACCCCCCGGTTAACTACAATGAGCAGTTCTTC
CSVDPPVNYNEQFF
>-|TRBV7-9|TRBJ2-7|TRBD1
TGTGCCAGCAGCTTAAAGACAGGGGAGATGAACGAGCAGTACTTC
CASSLKTGEMNEQYF
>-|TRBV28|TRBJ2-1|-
TGTGCCAGCCGTACAGGGTTTTACGAGCAGTTCTTC
CASRTGFYEQFF
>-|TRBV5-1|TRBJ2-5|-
TGCGCCAGCAGCTTGGCCTCCGGGGGTAAGGAGACCCAGTACTTC
CASSLASGGKETQYF
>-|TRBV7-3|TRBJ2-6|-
TGTGCCAGCAGCCTACAGGGTCCACCTTCTGGGGCCAACGTCCTGACTTTC
CASSLQGPPSGANVLTF
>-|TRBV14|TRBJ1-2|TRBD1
TGTGCCAGCAGCCGGCCCGGGACAGCCCTTGGAGCTAACTATGGCTACACCTTC
CASSRPGTALGANYGYTF
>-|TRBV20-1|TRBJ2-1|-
TGCAGTGCTAGTGTCGCGGATTACAATGAGCAGTTCTTC
CSASVADYNEQFF
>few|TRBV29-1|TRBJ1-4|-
TGCAGCGTCGCACATAATGAAAAACTGTTTTTT
CSVAHNEKLFF
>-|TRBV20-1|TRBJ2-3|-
TGCAGTTTCGGGGCAGGGGGCACAGATACGCAGTATTTT
CSFGAGGTDTQYF
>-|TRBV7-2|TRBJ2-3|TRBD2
TGTGCCAGCAGCTTAAACCGACTAGCCGCGGATACGCAGTATTTT
CASSLNRLAADTQYF
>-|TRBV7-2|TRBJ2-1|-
TGTGCCAGCAGCTTAGAGGGGATCTACTCCTACAATGAGCAGTTCTTC
CASSLEGIYSYNEQFF
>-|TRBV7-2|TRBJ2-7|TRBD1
TGTGCCAGCAGCCGCCGGGACAGGCGCTTCTACGAGCAGTACTTC
CASSRRDRRFYEQYF
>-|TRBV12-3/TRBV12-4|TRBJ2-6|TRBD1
TGTGCCAGCAGCAGCTGGGGGACAGGGTGCTCTGGGGCCAACGTCCTGACTTTC
CASSSWGTGCSGANVLTF
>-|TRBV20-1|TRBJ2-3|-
TGCAGTGCCCCGGAGGCGGCCAGGGATACGCAGTATTTT
CSAPEAARDTQYF
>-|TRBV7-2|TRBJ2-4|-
TGTGCCAGCAGCGGCCACAGCTCCTACGAGCGGTACTTC
CASSGHSSYERYF
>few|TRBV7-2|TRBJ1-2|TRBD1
TGTGCCAGCAGCTTGAACAGGGGACCCTATGGCTACACCTTC
CASSLNRGPYGYTF
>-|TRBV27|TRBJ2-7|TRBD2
TGTGCCAGCAGTCCCCGACACGGGGGGACTTACGAGCAGTACTTC
CASSPRHGGTYEQYF
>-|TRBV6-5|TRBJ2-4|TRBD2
TGTGCCAGCAGTCAGGGACTAGCGTTAGCCAAAAACATTCAGTACTTC
CASSQGLALAKNIQYF
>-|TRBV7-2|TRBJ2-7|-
TGTGCCAGCAGCTTAGAGCGGGCATCCTACAATGAGCAGTACTTC
CASSLERASYNEQYF
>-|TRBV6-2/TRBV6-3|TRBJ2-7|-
TGTGCCAGCAGTGAACAGGGTCCCCCCTACGAGCAGTACTTC
CASSEQGPPYEQYF
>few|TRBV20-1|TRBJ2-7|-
TGCAGTGCTAGAGGGACGGCCTCCTACGAGCAGTACTTC
CSARGTASYEQYF
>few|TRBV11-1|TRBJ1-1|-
TGTGCCAGCAGCTTAGGAACAGCTCTGAACACTGAAGCTTTCTTT
CASSLGTALNTEAFF
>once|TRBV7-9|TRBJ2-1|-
TGTGCCAGCAGCTCTCCGGGACTTAACAATGAGCAGTTCTTT
CASSSPGLNNEQFF
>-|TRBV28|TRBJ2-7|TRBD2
TGTGCCAGCAGTTTATCGGCTAGCGGGAGCTACGAGCAGTACTTC
CASSLSASGSYEQYF
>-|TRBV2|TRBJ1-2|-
TGTGCCAGCAGTGCGTCGGAGGCGGACTATGGCTACACCTTC
CASSASEADYGYTF
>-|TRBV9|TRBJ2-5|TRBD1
TGTGCCAGCAGCGGACACGCGACAGGGAAAGAGACCCAGTACTTC
CASSGHATGKETQYF
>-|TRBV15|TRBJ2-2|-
TGTGCCACCAGCAGAGATCGCGGGGTCACCGGGGAGCTGTTTTTT
CATSRDRGVTGELFF
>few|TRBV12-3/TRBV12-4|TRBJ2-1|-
TGTGCCAGCAGTTTAGCTAGGGGTGATGAGCAGTTCTTC
CASSLARGDEQFF
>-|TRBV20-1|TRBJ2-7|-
TGCAGTGCTACCACGGGGGAAGTTTCCTACGAGCAGTACTTC
CSATTGEVSYEQYF
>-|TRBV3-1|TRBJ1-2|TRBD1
TGTGCCAGCAGCCAAGATCAGGGGGCGCAGACTAGGGGCTACACCTTC
CASSQDQGAQTRGYTF
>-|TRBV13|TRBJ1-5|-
TGTGCCAGCAGCACCATGGGTGGAGATCAGCCCCAGCATTTT
CASSTMGGDQPQHF
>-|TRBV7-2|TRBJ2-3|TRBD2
TGTGCCAGCAGCCAAGAGGCTAGCGGGGTCACAGATACGCAGTATTTT
CASSQEASGVTDTQYF
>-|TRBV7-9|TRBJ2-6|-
TGTGCCAGCAGCTTTCAAGCTGGGGCCAACGTCCTGACTTTC
CASSFQAGANVLTF
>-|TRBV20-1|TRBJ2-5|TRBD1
TGCAGTGCGGGGGGGACAGGGGCGCAAGAGACCCAGTACTTC
CSAGGTGAQETQYF
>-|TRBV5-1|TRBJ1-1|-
TGCGCCAGCAGCTCAGCCCACGGGGGGGACACTGAAGCTTTCTTT
CASSSAHGGDTEAFF
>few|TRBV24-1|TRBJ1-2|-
TGTGCCACCAGTGAGGGGAACTATGGCTACACCTTC
CATSEGNYGYTF
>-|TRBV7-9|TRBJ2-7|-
TGTGCCAGCAGCGATCAATCACAGGGATCCGAGCAGTACTTC
CASSDQSQGSEQYF
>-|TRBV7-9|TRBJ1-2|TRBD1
TGTGCCAGCAGCGCGGGACAGGGGGGATACACCTTC
CASSAGQGGYTF
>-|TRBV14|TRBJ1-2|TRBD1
TGTGCCAGCAGCCTGAAGGACAGGGGGTCGGGTAACTATGGCTACACCTTC
CASSLKDRGSGNYGYTF
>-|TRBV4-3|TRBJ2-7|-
TGCGCCAGCAGCCAAGATCCCCAGGGCTACGAGCAGTACTTC
CASSQDPQGYEQYF
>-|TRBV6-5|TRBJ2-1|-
TGTGCCAGCAGCGGGGGAAGGGCTCTCAATGAGCAGTTCTTC
CASSGGRALNEQFF
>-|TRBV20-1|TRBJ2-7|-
TGCAGTGCTAGAGATCCGGGAGAGGTTGGCTACGAGCAGTACTTC
CSARDPGEVGYEQYF
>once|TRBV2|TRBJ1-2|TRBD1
TGTGCCAGCAGTGAAGCGAAGGGGACAGCCTCATCGGGCTACACCTTC
CASSEAKGTASSGYTF
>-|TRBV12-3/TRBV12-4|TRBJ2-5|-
TGTGCCAGCAGTTTAAAAGCGGTGGATGAGCAGTACTTC
CASSLKAVDEQYF
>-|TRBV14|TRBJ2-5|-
TGTGCCAGCAGCCAACCAACACTAGCTGTGAAAGAGACCCAGTACTTC
CASSQPTLAVKETQYF
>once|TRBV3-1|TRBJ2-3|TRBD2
TGTGCCAGCAGCCAAGACGGGACTAGCGGGGGCTATACGCAGTATTTT
CASSQDGTSGGYTQYF
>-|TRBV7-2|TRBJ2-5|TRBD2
TGTGCCAGCAGCAATAGCGGGCGGAGAGAGACCCAGTACTTC
CASSNSGRRETQYF
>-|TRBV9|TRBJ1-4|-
TGTGCCAGCAGCGTTGGACTTAATAATGAAAAACTGTTTTTT
CASSVGLNNEKLFF
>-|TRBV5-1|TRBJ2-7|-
TGCGCCAGCAGCTTGGACTCTATCGGCGAGCAGTACTTC
CASSLDSIGEQYF